This TCR beta chain was captured in a study of control samples from healthy donors and cancer patients. Repertoires were generated with immunoSEQ multiplex PCR, while TCRdb's copy carries only in-frame clones and drops some. The table shows 75,000 to 95,000 clones, with roughly 83% occurring only once. The length of the CDR3 is 16 residues. Per the germline V gene, CDR1 is MGHRA and CDR2 is YSYEKL. Trimming took 1 base from V and 8 from J; bases not matched to a gene: 4. Source material: PBMCs. J is TRBJ2-1 and V is TRBV4-1; TRBD2 agrees at 14 bases. The TCR comes from a man in his 70s with lung cancer. The CDR3 region has the DNA TGCGCCAGCAGCCAAGGACTAGCGGGGGGGATCGATGAGCAGTTCTTC. Amino acid sequence: CASSQGLAGGIDEQFF.